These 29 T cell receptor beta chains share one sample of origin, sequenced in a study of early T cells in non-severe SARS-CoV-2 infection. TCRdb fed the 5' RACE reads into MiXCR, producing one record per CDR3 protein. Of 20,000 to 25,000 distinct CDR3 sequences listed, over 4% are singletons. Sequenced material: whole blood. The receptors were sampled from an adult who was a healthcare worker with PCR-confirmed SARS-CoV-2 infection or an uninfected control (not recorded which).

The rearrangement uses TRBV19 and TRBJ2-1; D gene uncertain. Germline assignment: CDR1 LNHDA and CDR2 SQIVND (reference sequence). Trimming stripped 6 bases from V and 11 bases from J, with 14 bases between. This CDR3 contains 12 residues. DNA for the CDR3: TGTGCCAGTAGCTCGCGGAGCCGGAAGCAGTTCTTC. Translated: CASSSRSRKQFF.

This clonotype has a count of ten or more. DNA of the CDR3: TGTGCCAGCAGCCTTGTTCCCGGGACTAGTGACGAGCAGTACTTC. Its translation is CASSLVPGTSDEQYF. V is TRBV4-2 and J is TRBJ2-7; TRBD2 aligns across 8 bases. J was trimmed by 5 bases and V by 4 bases; bases with no gene match: 10. The CDR3 covers 15 residues. Per the germline V gene, CDR1 is LGHNA and CDR2 is YNFKEQ.

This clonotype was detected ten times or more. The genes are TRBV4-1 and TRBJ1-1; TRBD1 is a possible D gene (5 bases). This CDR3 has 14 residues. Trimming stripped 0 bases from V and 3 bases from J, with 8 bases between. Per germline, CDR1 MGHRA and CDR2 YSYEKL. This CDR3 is CASSQDPGDTEAFF. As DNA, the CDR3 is TGCGCCAGCAGCCAAGATCCGGGGGACACTGAAGCTTTCTTT.

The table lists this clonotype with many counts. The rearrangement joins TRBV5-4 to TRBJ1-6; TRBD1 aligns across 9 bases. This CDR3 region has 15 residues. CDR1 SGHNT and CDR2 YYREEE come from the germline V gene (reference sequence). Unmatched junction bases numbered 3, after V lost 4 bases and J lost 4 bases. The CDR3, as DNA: TGTGCCAGCAGCGGGGGGACAGGGTATAATTCACCCCTCCACTTT. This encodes CASSGGTGYNSPLHF.

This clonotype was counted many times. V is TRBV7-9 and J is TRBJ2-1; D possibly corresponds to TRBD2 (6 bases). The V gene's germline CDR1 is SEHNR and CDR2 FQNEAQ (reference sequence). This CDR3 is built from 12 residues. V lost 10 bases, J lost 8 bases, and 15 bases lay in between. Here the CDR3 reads CATPGGSDEQFF. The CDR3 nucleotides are TGTGCCACCCCTGGGGGGAGCGATGAGCAGTTCTTC.

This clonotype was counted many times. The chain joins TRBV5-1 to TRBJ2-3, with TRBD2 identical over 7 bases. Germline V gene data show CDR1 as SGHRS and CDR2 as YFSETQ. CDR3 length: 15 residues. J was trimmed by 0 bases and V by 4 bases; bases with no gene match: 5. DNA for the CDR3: TGCGCCAGCAGCCCCCGGGGGGACAGCACAGATACGCAGTATTTT. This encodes CASSPRGDSTDTQYF.

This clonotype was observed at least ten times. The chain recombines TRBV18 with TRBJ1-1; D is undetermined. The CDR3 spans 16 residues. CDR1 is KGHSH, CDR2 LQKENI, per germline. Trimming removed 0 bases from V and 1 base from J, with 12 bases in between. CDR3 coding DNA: TGTGCCAGCTCACCACCGCTTGCAGGACGGAACACTGAAGCTTTCTTT. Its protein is CASSPPLAGRNTEAFF.

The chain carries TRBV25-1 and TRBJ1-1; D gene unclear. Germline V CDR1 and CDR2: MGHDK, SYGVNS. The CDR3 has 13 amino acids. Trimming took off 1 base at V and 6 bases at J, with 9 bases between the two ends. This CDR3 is CASSEWGRSEAFF. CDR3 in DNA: TGTGCCAGCAGTGAATGGGGTCGGTCTGAAGCTTTCTTT.

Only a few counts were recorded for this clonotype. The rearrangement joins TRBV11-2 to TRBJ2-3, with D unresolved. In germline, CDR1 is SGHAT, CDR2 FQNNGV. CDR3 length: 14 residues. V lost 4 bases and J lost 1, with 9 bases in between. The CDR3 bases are TGTGCCAGCAGCTCGGTAGCAGGCACAGATACGCAGTATTTT. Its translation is CASSSVAGTDTQYF.

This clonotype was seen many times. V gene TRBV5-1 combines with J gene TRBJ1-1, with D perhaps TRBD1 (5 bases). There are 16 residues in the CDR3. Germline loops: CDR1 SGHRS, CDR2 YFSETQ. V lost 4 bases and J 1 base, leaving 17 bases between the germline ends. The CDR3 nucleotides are TGCGCCAGCAGCCTGGACGGGGGAGCCACGAACACTGAAGCTTTCTTT. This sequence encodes CASSLDGGATNTEAFF. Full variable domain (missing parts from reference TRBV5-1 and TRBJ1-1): KAGVTQTPRYLIKTRGQQVTLSCSPISGHRSVSWYQQTPGQGLQFLFEYFSETQRNKGNFPGRFSGRQFSNSRSEMNVSTLELGDSALYLCASSLDGGATNTEAFFGQGTRLTVV.

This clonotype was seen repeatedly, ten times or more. The CDR3 is CSARGGASYEQFF. CDR3 coding DNA: TGCAGTGCTAGAGGGGGGGCCTCGTATGAGCAGTTCTTC. This rearrangement joins TRBV20-1 to TRBJ2-1; D assignment may be TRBD1 or TRBD2 (6 bases each). V was cut by 1 base and J by 8 bases, with 12 bases left in between. There are 13 residues in the CDR3. Germline assignment: CDR1 DFQATT and CDR2 SNEGSKA (reference sequence).

CDR3 region: CASRIGTSAGELFF. DNA of the CDR3: TGTGCCAGCAGGATCGGGACTAGCGCCGGGGAGCTGTTTTTT. The V call is TRBV12-3 or TRBV12-4, the J call TRBJ2-2; 10 bases line up with TRBD2. Trimming cost V 6 bases and J 6 bases; bases outside gene matches: 4. The CDR3 sequence is 14 residues long.

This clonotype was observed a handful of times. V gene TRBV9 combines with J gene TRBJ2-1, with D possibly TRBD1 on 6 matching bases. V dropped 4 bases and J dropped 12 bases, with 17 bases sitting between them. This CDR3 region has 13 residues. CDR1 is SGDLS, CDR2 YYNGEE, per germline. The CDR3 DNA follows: TGTGCCAGCAGCTTTTGGCAGGGGAAGGGGCAGTTCTTC. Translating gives CASSFWQGKGQFF.

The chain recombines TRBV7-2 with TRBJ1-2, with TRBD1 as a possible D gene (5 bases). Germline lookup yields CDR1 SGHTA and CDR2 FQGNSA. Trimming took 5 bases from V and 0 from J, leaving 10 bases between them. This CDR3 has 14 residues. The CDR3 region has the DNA TGTGCCAGCAGCCCAGGGCCCTCTAACTATGGCTACACCTTC. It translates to CASSPGPSNYGYTF.

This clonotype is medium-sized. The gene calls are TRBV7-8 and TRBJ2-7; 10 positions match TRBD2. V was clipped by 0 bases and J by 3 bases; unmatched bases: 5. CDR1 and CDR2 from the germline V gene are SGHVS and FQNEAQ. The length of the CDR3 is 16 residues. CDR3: CASSLADLAGVYEQYF. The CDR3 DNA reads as TGTGCCAGCAGCTTAGCAGATCTAGCGGGGGTCTACGAGCAGTACTTC.

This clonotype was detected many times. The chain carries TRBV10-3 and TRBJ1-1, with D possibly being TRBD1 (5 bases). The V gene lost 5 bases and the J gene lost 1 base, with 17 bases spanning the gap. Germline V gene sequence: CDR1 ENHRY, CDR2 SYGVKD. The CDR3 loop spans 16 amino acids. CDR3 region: CAISSRPRQKNTEAFF. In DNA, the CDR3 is TGTGCCATCAGTTCCAGGCCCCGACAGAAGAACACTGAAGCTTTCTTT.

CDR3 sequence (DNA): TGTGCCAGTAGCAGATGGGGGGACGAAGAGACCCAGTACTTC. Residues: CASSRWGDEETQYF. The V gene is TRBV19, the J gene TRBJ2-5; possibly TRBD2 for D (6 bases). Trimming took 6 bases from V and 3 from J, leaving 14 bases between them. Germline V CDR1 and CDR2: LNHDA, SQIVND (reference sequence). The length of the CDR3 is 14 residues.

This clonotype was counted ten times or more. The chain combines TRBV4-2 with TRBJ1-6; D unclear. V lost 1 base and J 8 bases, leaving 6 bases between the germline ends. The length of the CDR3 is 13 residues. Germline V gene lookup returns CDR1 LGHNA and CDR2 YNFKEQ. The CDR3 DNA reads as TGTGCCAGCAGCCAAGTCCGGGATTCACCCCTCCACTTT. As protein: CASSQVRDSPLHF.

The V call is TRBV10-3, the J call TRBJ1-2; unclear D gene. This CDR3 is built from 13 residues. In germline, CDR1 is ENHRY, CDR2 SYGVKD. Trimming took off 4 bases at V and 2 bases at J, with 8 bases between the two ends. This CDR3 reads CAISVRPNYGYTF. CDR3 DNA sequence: TGTGCCATCAGTGTCAGGCCGAACTATGGCTACACCTTC.

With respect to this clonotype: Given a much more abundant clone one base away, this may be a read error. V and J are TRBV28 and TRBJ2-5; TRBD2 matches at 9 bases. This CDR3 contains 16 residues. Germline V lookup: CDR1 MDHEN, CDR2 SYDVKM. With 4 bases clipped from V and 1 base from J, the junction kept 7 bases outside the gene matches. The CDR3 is CASSSGLALIQETQYF. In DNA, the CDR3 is TGTGCCAGCAGTTCCGGACTAGCGCTAATCCAAGAGACCCAGTACTTC.

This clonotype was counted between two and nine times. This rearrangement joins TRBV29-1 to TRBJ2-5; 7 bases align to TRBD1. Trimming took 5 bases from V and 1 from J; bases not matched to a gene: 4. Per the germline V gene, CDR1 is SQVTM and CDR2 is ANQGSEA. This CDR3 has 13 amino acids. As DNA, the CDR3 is TGCAGCGTTAGGTCAGGGGGCCAAGAGACCCAGTACTTC. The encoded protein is CSVRSGGQETQYF.

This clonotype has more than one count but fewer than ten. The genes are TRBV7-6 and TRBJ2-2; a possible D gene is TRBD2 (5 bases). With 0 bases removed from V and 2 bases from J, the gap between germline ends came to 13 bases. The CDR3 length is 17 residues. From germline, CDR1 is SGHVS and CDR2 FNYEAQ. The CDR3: CASSLARRTANTGELFF. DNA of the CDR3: TGTGCCAGCAGCTTAGCCAGGCGGACTGCTAACACCGGGGAGCTGTTTTTT.

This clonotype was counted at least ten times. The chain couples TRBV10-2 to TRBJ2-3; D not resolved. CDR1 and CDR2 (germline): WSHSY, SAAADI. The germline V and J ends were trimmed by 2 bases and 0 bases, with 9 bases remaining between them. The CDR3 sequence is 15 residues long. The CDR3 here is CASSEDMPSTDTQYF. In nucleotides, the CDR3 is TGCGCCAGCAGTGAGGATATGCCTAGCACAGATACGCAGTATTTT.

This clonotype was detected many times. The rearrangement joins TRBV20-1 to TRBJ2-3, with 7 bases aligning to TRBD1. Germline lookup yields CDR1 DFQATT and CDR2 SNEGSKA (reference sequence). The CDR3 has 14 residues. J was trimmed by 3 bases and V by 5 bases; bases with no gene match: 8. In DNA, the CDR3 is TGCAGTGCTCCCAAAACACAGGGGACAGATACGCAGTATTTT. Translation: CSAPKTQGTDTQYF.

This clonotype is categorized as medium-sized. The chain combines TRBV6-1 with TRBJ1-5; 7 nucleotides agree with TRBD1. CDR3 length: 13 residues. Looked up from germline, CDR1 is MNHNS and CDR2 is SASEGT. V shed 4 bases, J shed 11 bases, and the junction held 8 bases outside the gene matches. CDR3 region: CASSVTGVVAQHF. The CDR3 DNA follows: TGTGCCAGCAGTGTAACAGGGGTCGTGGCCCAGCATTTT.

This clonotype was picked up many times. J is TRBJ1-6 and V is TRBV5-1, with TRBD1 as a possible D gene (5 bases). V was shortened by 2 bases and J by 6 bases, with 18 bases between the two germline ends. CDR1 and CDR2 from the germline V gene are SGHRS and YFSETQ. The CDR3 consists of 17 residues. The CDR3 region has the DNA TGCGCCAGCAGCTTAGAGGTACCGGGGCGTTTTAATTCACCCCTCCACTTT. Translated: CASSLEVPGRFNSPLHF.

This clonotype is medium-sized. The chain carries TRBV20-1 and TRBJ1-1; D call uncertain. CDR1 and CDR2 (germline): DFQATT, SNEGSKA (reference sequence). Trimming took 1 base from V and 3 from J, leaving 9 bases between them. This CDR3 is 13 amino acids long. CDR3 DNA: TGCAGTGCTAGAGGGGGTCTTGACACTGAAGCTTTCTTT. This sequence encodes CSARGGLDTEAFF.

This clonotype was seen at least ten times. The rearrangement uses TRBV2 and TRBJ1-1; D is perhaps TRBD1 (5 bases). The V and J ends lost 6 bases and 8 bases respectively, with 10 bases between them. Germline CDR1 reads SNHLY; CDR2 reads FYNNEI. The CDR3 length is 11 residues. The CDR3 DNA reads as TGTGCCAGCAGACAAGGGGTAGAAGCTTTCTTT. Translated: CASRQGVEAFF.

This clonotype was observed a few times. The CDR3 loop reads CASGPIWANTEAFF. The CDR3 coding sequence is TGTGCCAGCGGCCCTATATGGGCTAACACTGAAGCTTTCTTT. The V call is TRBV6-2 or TRBV6-3, the J call TRBJ1-1; no clear D. CDR3 length equals 14 residues. CDR1 and CDR2 from the germline V gene are MNHEY and SVGEGT. Trimming took off 8 bases at V and 2 bases at J, with 15 bases between the two ends.